This TCR beta chain was captured in a study of T cell clonality in common variable immunodeficiency (dated by TCRdb to between 2014 and 2017). Most of the CVID patients and most of the healthy controls were of Caucasian heritage. Heparinized peripheral whole blood samples of roughly 5 to 8.5 ml were collected from each donor. Genomic DNA from adults with common variable immune deficiency (CVID) and from healthy adult controls was the source for sequencing TCRbeta CDR3 repertoires. The control group was made up of approximately 22 healthy adult volunteers (about ten male and approximately twelve female) whose ages ranged from roughly 20 to 75 years, with a mean age of nearly 35. Diluted blood was density-centrifuged over Hypaque 1077 or Ficoll-Paque to isolate peripheral blood mononuclear cells. Genomic DNA was obtained from unsorted mononuclear cells through either Qiagen column purification or a centrifugation-based method.

For sequencing input, CVID and control samples contributed equivalent amounts of genomic DNA. For every sample, a 60 bp segment covering the rearranged TCRbeta CDR3 region was amplified and then sequenced. The immunoSEQ assay, a bias-corrected multiplex PCR with high-throughput sequencing, was employed for TCRbeta amplification. The original pipeline was this. Each unique nucleotide sequence was treated as a clone and annotated with V, D and J genes, copy number and frequency. Sequences were labeled productive if in frame, and non-productive if out of frame or containing stop codons. Clonality was calculated from Shannon's entropy as previously described. The predicted amino acid sequences of productive clones were used to derive mean CDR3 Kyte-Doolittle hydropathy. Using the R hclust function, scaled V gene usage was clustered hierarchically with Manhattan distance and complete linkage. To assess clone sharing by CDR3 amino acid sequence, 12 repertoires per group were resampled over 100 rounds. The repertoires were searched for fewer than 75 published EBV-specific TCRbeta sequences and 200 to 300 published CMV-specific TCRbeta sequences. Analysis left out two CVID samples that produced under 10,000 sequences, so 45 or so CVID repertoires remained. As stored in TCRdb, this immuneACCESS dataset retains in-frame rearrangements with V and J assigned. A fraction of the clones does not appear; measured against another copy, unresolved V genes explain less than half of the discrepancy, and the remainder lacks a known reason. For V, J and clone size, that table is used; D and trimming come from the DNA. The data for this sample show some 38,000 clones, each detected more than once. The ten largest clones represent approximately 2.8% of the sample.

Reading from cysteine to phenylalanine, the CDR3 counts 13 amino acids. The DNA has 30 bases, all within the CDR3, and is read from base 1. CDR1 and CDR2, per the germline V gene, are SQVTM and ANQGSEA. This clone turned up a few times. Its antigen is unknown. With the read ending 3 residues before the CDR3 end, the germline J gene is used to fill in that end. What the study reported, not specific to this receptor: Differences among patients in the CVID cohort limited the correlations between repertoire features and clinical complications. Fewer deletions and N-nucleotide insertions were reportedly observed in CVID TCRbeta sequences, and highly modified clones with 13 or more V deletions were reportedly absent from CVID TCRbeta sequences. It was noted by the authors that sequencing of the repertoires of T cell subpopulations would be needed to clarify the cause of the increased clonality in CVID. Increased TCRbeta clonality was found in CVID subjects compared with healthy controls (t-test p = 0.018), with the increase being most characteristic of about a third of subjects. Even though DNA input was equal, the average per sample came to about 81,820 unique sequences for controls compared with roughly 30,000 for CVID samples. Fewer TCRbeta clones were shared among CVID subjects than among healthy controls (p < 0.0001).

This receptor was obtained from a person between 18 and 70 years old in good health. The sample was peripheral blood mononuclear cells. The chain is assembled from TRBV29-1 and TRBJ1-4; the D region possibly corresponds to TRBD1 (5 bases align). The CDR3 protein: CSVARDGANVLFF. Incomplete CDR3 DNA: TGCAGCGTCGCCAGGGATGGGGCCAACGTA. The variable domain in full, with residues beyond the CDR3 obtained from the reference TRBV29-1 and TRBJ1-4 genes, is SAVISQKPSRDICQRGTSLTIQCQVDSQVTMMFWYRQQPGQSLTLIATANQGSEATYESGFVIDKFPISRPNLTFSTLTVSNMSPEDSSIYLCSVARDGANVLFFGSGTQLSVL.